This T cell receptor beta chain was identified during a study of beta chain features in type 1 diabetes. Study-wide results and caveats: Type 1 diabetes patients had fewer VDJ junction insertions and more deletions. Equally in patients and controls, PCR might preferentially amplify shorter templates. Type 1 diabetes patients had moderately but significantly shorter TCRB CDR3s in all four CD4+ subsets.

Since all of the isolated RNA was reverse transcribed, expressed TCRB transcripts were what got sequenced. Only in-frame clones appear in the TCRdb table, and some are missing; sequencing was by immunoSEQ multiplex PCR. Here the sample spans roughly 250,000 clones, around 68% being singletons. A single heparinised blood sample, averaging around 110 mL, was obtained per donor. As regards this clone: Its specificity is not known.

The TCR comes from a man between 25 and 39 years old in good health. The material sequenced was naive CD4+ T cells from blood.

The CDR3 is CASSPIIRTGRYEQYF. Here the CDR3 DNA reads TGTGCCAGCTCACCGATAATCAGGACAGGGCGGTACGAGCAGTACTTC. The chain recombines TRBV18 with TRBJ2-7; 8 bases match TRBD1. Per the germline V gene, CDR1 is KGHSH and CDR2 is LQKENI. V gave up 3 bases and J gave up 4 bases; unmatched junction bases: 11. The CDR3 length is 16 residues.